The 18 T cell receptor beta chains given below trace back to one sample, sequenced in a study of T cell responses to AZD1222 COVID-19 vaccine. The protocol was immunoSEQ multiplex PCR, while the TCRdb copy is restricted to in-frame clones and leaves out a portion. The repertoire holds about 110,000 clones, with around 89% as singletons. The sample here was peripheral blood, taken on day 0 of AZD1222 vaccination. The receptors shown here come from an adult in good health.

The CDR3 DNA sequence: TGTGCCAGTAGTAACGGTGGCTCTGGGGCCAACGTCCTGACTTTC. It translates to CASSNGGSGANVLTF. The V gene is TRBV19, the J gene TRBJ2-6, with D unresolved. This CDR3 spans 15 amino acids. With 4 bases removed from V and 0 bases from J, the gap between germline ends came to 7 bases. Germline V gives CDR1 LNHDA, CDR2 SQIVND (reference sequence).

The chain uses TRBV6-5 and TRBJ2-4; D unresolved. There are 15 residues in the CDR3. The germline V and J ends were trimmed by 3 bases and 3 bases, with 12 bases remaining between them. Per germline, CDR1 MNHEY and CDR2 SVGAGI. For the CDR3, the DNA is TGTGCCAGCAGTTATGAGGCCTCGGGCAAAAACATTCAGTACTTC. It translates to CASSYEASGKNIQYF.

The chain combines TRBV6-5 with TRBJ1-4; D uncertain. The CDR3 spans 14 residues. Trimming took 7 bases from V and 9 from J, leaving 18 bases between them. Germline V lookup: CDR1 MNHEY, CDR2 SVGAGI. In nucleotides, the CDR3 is TGTGCCAGCACCGGCGGCGGTCGAAATCAAAAACTGTTTTTT. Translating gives CASTGGGRNQKLFF.

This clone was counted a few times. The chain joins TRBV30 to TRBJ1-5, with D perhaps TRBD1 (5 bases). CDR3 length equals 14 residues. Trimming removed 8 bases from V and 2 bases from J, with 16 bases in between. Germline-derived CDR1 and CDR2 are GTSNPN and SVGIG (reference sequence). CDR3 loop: CAGSMGPRNQPQHF. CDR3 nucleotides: TGTGCCGGCAGTATGGGACCTCGCAATCAGCCCCAGCATTTT.

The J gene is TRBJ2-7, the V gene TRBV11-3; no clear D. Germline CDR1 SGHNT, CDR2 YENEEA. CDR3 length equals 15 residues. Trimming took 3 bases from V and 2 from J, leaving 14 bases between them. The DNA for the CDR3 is TGTGCCAGCAGCTTCCCAAGGCAATCTCCCTACGAGCAGTACTTC. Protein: CASSFPRQSPYEQYF. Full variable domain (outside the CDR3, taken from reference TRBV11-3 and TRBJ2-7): EAGVVQSPRYKIIEKKQPVAFWCNPISGHNTLYWYLQNLGQGPELLIRYENEEAVDDSQLPKDRFSAERLKGVDSTLKIQPAELGDSAVYLCASSFPRQSPYEQYFGPGTRLTVT.

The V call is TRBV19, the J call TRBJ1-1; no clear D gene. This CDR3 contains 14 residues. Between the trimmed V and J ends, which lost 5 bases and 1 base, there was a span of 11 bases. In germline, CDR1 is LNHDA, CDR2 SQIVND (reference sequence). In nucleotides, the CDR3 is TGTGCCAGTAGTGAGGGTTCGGCGAACACTGAAGCTTTCTTT. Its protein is CASSEGSANTEAFF.

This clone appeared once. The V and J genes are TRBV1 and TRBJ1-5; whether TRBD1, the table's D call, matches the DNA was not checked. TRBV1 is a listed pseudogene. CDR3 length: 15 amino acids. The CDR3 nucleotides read TGCACCAGCAGCCACAACGGACAGGTCGGCCAGCCCCAGCATTTT. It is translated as CTSSHNGQVGQPQHF.

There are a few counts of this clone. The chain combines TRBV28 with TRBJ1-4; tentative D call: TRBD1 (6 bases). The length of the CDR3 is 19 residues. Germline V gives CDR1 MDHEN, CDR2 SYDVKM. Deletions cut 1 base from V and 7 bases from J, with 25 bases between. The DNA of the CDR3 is TGTGCCAGCAGTTTATTAGGGTTCTTGGGACACGTTAGGCGTGAAAAACTGTTTTTT. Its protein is CASSLLGFLGHVRREKLFF. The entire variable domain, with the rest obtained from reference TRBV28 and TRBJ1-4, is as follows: DVKVTQSSRYLVKRTGEKVFLECVQDMDHENMFWYRQDPGLGLRLIYFSYDVKMKEKGDIPEGYSVSREKKERFSLILESASTNQTSMYLCASSLLGFLGHVRREKLFFGSGTQLSVL.

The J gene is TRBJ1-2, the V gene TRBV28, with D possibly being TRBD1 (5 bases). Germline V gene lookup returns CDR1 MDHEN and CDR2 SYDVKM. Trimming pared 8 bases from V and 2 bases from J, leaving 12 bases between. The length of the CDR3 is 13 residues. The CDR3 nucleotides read TGTGCCAGCGGGGCCGGGGCCAACTATGGCTACACCTTC. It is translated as CASGAGANYGYTF.

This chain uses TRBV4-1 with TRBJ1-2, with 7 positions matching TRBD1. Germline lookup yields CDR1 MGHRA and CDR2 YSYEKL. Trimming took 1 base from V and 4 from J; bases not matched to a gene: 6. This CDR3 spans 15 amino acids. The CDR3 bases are TGCGCCAGCAGCCAAGCACAGACAGGGTCCTATGGCTACACCTTC. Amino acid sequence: CASSQAQTGSYGYTF.

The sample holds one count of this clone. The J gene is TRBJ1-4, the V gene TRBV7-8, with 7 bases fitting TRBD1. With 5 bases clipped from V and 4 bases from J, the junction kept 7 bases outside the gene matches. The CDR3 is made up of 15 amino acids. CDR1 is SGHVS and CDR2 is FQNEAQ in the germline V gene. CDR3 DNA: TGTGCCAGCAGCCCACCCGGGACAGTTAATGAAAAACTGTTTTTT. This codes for CASSPPGTVNEKLFF.

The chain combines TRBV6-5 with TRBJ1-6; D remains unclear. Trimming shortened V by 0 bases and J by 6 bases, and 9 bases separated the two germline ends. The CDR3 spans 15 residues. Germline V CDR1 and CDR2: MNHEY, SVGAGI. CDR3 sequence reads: CASSYSGQSNSPLHF. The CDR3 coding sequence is TGTGCCAGCAGTTACTCTGGGCAGAGTAATTCACCCCTCCACTTT.

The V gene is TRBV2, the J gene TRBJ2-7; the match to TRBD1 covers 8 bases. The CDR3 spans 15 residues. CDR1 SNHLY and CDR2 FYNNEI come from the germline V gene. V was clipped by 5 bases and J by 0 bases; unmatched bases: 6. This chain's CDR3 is CASSSWTGSSYEQYF. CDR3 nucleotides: TGTGCCAGCAGTTCTTGGACAGGGAGCTCCTACGAGCAGTACTTC.

Here the CDR3 DNA reads TGCGCCAGCAGCCAAGTGATGTCTGAAGCTTTCTTT. Translated, it gives CASSQVMSEAFF. This rearrangement joins TRBV4-1 to TRBJ1-1; no firm D call. Germline CDR1 MGHRA, CDR2 YSYEKL. The CDR3 is 12 residues long. V dropped 1 base and J dropped 6 bases, with 6 bases sitting between them.

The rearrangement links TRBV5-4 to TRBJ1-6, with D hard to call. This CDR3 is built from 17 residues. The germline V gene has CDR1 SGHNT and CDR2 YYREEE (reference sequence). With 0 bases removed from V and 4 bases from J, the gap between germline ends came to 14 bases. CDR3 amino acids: CASSLGSSGNYNSPLHF. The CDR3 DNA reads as TGTGCCAGCAGCTTGGGGAGTAGCGGGAATTATAATTCACCCCTCCACTTT. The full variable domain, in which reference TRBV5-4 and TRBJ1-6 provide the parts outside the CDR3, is ETGVTQSPTHLIKTRGQQVTLRCSSQSGHNTVSWYQQALGQGPQFIFQYYREEENGRGNFPPRFSGLQFPNYSSELNVNALELDDSALYLCASSLGSSGNYNSPLHFGNGTRLTVT.

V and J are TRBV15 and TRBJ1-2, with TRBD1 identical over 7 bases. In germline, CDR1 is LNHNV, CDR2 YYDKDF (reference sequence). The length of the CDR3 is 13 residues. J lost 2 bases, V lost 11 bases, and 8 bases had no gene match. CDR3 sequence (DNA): TGTGCCGTTCCGGGACAGCGCAACTATGGCTACACCTTC. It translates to CAVPGQRNYGYTF.

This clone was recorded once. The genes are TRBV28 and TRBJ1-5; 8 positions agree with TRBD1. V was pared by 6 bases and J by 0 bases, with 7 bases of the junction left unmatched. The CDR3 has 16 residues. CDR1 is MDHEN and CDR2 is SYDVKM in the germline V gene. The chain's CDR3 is CASRQGGVYSNQPQHF. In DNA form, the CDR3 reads TGTGCCAGCAGACAGGGGGGGGTTTATAGCAATCAGCCCCAGCATTTT.

CDR3 in amino acids: CASAIGGANEKLFF. In DNA, the CDR3 is TGTGCCAGCGCCATTGGAGGGGCCAATGAAAAACTGTTTTTT. This chain links TRBV28 with TRBJ1-4, with D tentatively TRBD1 (5 bases). The CDR3 consists of 14 residues. Germline-derived CDR1 and CDR2 are MDHEN and SYDVKM. V lost 8 bases, J lost 5 bases, and 15 bases lay in between.